The sequence of this T cell receptor (beta chain) was determined in a study of CD8 T cells in ankylosing spondylitis (dated by TCRdb to about 2017). The study in broad terms: To find TCR variants linked to disease, the study profiled T cell receptor beta repertoires in ankylosing spondylitis patients and healthy donors. The full study cohort was made up of about 25 ankylosing spondylitis patients and 108 healthy donors. Peripheral blood was sampled, and synovial fluid was additionally collected from ankylosing spondylitis patients.

V and J lose 6 bases and 3 bases, and a span of 5 bases separates them. CDR1 is given as MNHEY and CDR2 as SMNVEV, both from the germline V gene (reference sequence). From cysteine to phenylalanine, the CDR3 is 11 amino acids long. Kept here is only the CDR3 DNA, which spans 33 bases and is read in frame from base 1. The run used an Illumina HiSeq 2500. Quantitative 5'-RACE with molecular barcodes was used to prepare TCR beta libraries. As for the original processing: A new computational method based on a probabilistic model of VDJ rearrangement was used to identify disease-linked TCR variants. Using fastp at Q25 and MiXCR, TCRdb reprocessed the public reads and kept productive beta chains. One record per CDR3 amino acid sequence lists the most common genes and DNA. Here the V and J calls rest on TCRdb's processing, not on the authors' analysis. Recorded for this sample are roughly 300,000 distinct CDR3 sequences; 7.5% to 9% of them occurred a single time. The biggest ten clones account for roughly 15% of the sample.

The research as a whole found: Some of the motif variants had been reported before in the synovial fluid and blood of reactive arthritis patients, a finding that suggests common disease-initiation mechanisms. The disease-linked clones showed a CD8+ phenotype and occurred at relatively low frequencies in peripheral blood. A TCR beta motif of about 8 highly homologous amino acid variants appeared characteristic of blood from ankylosing spondylitis patients. The disease-linked clones were reported to be significantly enriched in matched synovial fluid samples from ankylosing spondylitis patients.

This clonotype was counted at least ten times. The target of this receptor is not known. Base qualities are not at hand, and no much larger clone is one base apart. Sequencing was performed on blood, either unsorted or a sorted T cell fraction (not recorded which). The V and J genes are TRBV27 and TRBJ1-1; the D gene is not confidently resolved. The TCR comes from a male donor with ankylosing spondylitis. The CDR3 corresponds to CASSRDTEAFF. DNA sequence: TGTGCCAGCAGCCGGGACACTGAAGCTTTCTTT.